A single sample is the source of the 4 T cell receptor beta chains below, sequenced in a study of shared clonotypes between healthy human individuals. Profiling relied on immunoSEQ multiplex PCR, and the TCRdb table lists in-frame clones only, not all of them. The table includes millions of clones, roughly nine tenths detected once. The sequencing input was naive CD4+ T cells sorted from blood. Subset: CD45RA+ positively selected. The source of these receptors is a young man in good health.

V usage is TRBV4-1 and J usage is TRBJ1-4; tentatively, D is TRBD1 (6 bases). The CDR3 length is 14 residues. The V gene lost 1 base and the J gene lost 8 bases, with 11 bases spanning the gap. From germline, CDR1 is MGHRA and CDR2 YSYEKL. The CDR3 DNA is TGCGCCAGCAGCCAAGTAAGGGGGGTGGAAAAACTGTTTTTT. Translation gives CASSQVRGVEKLFF.

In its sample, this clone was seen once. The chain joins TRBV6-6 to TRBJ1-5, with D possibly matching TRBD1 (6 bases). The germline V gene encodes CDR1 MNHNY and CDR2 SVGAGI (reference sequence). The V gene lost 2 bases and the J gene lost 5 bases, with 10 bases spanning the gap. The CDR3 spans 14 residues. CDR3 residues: CASSYAGHDQPQHF. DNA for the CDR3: TGTGCCAGCAGTTACGCGGGACACGATCAGCCCCAGCATTTT.

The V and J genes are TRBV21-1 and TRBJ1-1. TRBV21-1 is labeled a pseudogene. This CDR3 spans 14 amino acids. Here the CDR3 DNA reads TGTGCCAGCAGCAAAGATCAGCCTACCACTGAAGCTTTCTTT. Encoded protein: CASSKDQPTTEAFF.

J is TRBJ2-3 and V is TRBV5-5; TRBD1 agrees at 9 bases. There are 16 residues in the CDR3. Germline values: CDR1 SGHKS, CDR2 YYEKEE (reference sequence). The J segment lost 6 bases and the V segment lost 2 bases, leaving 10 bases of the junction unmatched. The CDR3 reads CASSFSDRGLRDTQYF. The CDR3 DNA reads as TGTGCCAGCAGCTTCTCGGACAGGGGCCTCCGGGATACGCAGTATTTT.